These T cell receptor beta chains were read from a single sample in a study of blood T cell repertoires in COVID-19. The data were produced by immunoSEQ multiplex PCR, yet TCRdb's version contains in-frame clones alone and is incomplete. The sample has just over 650,000 clones, 70% to 90% seen once; the top ten hold roughly 0.25%. Sequencing input: peripheral blood. These receptors were obtained from a young woman with acute or convalescent COVID-19. CDR3s include the opening cysteine and the closing phenylalanine or tryptophan. D genes are given only for firm matches. Not all rows give a size; the values are once, few, many and, for expanded clones, a class.

>TRBD2|TRBJ2-3|TRBV5-6|-
CASSSPGLADGTDTQYF
TGTGCCAGCAGCTCTCCAGGACTAGCGGATGGCACAGATACGCAGTATTTT
>-|TRBJ1-5|TRBV19|-
CASTEQGNQPQHF
TGTGCCAGTACCGAGCAGGGGAATCAGCCCCAGCATTTT
>-|TRBJ1-3|TRBV19|-
CASSIESRNTIYF
TGTGCCAGTAGTATAGAATCCAGGAACACCATATATTTT
>-|TRBJ1-3|TRBV2|-
CASRGAGGNTIYF
TGTGCCAGCAGGGGCGCGGGTGGAAACACCATATATTTT
>TRBD1|TRBJ1-1|TRBV5-1|-
CASSLQGSGEAFF
TGCGCCAGCAGCTTACAGGGGTCGGGTGAAGCTTTCTTT
>TRBD1|TRBJ1-4|TRBV9|-
CASSPRGRGNEKLFF
TGTGCCAGCAGTCCCAGGGGGCGAGGTAATGAAAAACTGTTTTTT
>-|TRBJ2-1|TRBV2|once
CATRRSSYNEQFF
TGTGCCACCAGGAGGAGCTCCTACAATGAGCAGTTCTTC
>TRBD1|TRBJ1-1|TRBV4-1|once
CASSQARDSSSLNTEAFF
TGCGCCAGCAGCCAAGCCAGGGACAGCTCTTCTCTGAACACTGAAGCTTTCTTT
>TRBD1|TRBJ2-7|TRBV13|-
CASSSQRTGGYEQYF
TGTGCCAGCAGCTCCCAACGGACAGGGGGGTACGAGCAGTACTTC
>TRBD1|TRBJ2-2|TRBV6-1|-
CASSGPGGPETGELFF
TGTGCCAGCAGTGGGCCAGGGGGTCCGGAAACCGGGGAGCTGTTTTTT
>TRBD2|TRBJ2-7|TRBV28|-
CASSPPRGGENYEQYF
TGTGCCAGCAGCCCTCCCCGCGGGGGTGAGAACTACGAGCAGTACTTC
>TRBD1|TRBJ1-4|TRBV7-6|-
CASSLGQGEFEKLFF
TGTGCCAGCAGCTTAGGCCAGGGGGAATTTGAAAAACTGTTTTTT
>-|TRBJ1-1|TRBV6-2/TRBV6-3|-
CASSPLTGLGLAEAFF
TGTGCCAGCAGCCCTCTCACAGGGCTAGGGTTGGCTGAAGCTTTCTTT
>-|TRBJ1-4|TRBV4-3|-
CASSQEVGQFNEKLFF
TGCGCCAGCAGCCAAGAGGTCGGACAGTTTAATGAAAAACTGTTTTTT
>-|TRBJ1-2|TRBV3-1/TRBV3-2|-
CASSPPWGVMGYTF
TGTGCCAGCAGCCCACCCTGGGGGGTAATGGGCTACACCTTC